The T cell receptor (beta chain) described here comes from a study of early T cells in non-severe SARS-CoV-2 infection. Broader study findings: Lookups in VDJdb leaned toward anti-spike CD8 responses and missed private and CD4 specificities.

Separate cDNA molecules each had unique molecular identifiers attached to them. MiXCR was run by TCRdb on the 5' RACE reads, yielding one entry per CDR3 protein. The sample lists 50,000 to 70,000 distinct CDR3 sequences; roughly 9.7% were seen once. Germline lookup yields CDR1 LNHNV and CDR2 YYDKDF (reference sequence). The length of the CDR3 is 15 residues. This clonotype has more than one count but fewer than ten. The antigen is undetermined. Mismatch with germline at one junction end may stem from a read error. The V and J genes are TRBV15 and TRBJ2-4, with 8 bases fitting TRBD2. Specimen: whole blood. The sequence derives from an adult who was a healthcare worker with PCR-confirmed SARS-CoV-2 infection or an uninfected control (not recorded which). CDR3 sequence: CVTSRERTSLNIQYF. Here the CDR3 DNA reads TGTGTCACCAGCAGAGAAAGGACTAGCCTAAACATTCAGTACTTC.